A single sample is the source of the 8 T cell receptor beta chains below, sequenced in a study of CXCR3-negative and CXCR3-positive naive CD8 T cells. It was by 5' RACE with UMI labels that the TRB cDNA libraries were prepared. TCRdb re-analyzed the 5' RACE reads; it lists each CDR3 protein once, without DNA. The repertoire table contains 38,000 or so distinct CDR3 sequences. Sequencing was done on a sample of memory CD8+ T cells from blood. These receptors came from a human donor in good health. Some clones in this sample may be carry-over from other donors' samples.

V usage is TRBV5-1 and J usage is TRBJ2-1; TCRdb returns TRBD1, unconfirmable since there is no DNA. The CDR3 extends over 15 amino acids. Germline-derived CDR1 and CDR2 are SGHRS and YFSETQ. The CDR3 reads CASSLVGQGYNEQFF. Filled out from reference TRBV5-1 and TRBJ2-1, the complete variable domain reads KAGVTQTPRYLIKTRGQQVTLSCSPISGHRSVSWYQQTPGQGLQFLFEYFSETQRNKGNFPGRFSGRQFSNSRSEMNVSTLELGDSALYLCASSLVGQGYNEQFFGPGTRLTVL.

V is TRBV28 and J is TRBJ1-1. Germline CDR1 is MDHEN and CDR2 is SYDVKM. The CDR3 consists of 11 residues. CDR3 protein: CATTENTEAFF.

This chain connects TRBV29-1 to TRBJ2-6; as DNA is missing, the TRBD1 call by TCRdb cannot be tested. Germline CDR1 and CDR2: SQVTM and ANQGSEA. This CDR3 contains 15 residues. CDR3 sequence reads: CSVAQGAPEANVLTF.

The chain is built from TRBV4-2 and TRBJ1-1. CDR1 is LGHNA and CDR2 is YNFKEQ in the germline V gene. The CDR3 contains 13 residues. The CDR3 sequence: CASEGRMNTEAFF.

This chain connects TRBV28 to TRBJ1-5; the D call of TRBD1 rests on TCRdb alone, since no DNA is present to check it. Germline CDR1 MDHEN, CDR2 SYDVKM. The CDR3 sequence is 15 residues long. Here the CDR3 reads CASSFWMEGDQPQHF.

The CDR3 loop is CSAPGQGLDNNEQFF. J is TRBJ2-1 and V is TRBV20-1; no DNA is available, so the TRBD1 call from TCRdb remains unchecked. The germline V gene has CDR1 DFQATT and CDR2 SNEGSKA (reference sequence). This CDR3 is 15 amino acids long.

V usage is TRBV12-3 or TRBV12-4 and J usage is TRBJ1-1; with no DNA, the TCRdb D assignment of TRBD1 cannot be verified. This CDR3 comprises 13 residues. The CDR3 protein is CASSFMGDTEAFF.

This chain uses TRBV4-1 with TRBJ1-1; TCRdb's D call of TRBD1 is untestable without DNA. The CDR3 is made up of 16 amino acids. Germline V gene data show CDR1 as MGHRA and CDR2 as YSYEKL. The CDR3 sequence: CASSQTGQGSNTEAFF.